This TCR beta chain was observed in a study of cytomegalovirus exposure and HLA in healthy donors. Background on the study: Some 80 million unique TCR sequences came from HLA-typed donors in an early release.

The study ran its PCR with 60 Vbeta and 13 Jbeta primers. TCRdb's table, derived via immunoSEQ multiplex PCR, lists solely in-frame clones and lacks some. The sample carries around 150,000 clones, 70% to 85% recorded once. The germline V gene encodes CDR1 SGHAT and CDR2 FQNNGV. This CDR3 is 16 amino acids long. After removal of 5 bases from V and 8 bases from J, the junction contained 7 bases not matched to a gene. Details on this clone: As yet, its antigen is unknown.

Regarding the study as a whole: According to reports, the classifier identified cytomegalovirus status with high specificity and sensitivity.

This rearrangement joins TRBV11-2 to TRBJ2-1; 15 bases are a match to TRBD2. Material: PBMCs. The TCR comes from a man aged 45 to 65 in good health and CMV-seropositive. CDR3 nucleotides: TGTGCCAGCAGCCCCCGTGGACTAGCGGGGGGGCATGAGCAGTTCTTC. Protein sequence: CASSPRGLAGGHEQFF.